These 17 T cell receptor beta chains share one sample of origin, sequenced in a study of T cells in Graves' hyperthyroidism and ophthalmopathy. Amplified regions were TCR beta CDR3 sequences from RNA transcripts. TCR CDR3 regions were first amplified by RT-PCR with HTBI primers. TCRdb re-called the multiplex PCR reads through MiXCR, storing one row per CDR3 protein. Altogether about 620,000 distinct CDR3 sequences are present, about 16% being singletons, with the ten largest covering approximately 3.8%. Sequencing was carried out using blood. These receptors all come from a woman aged 25 to 39 with Graves' hyperthyroidism.

The chain combines TRBV28 with TRBJ1-3; D is undetermined. Deletions cut 4 bases from V and 3 bases from J, with 19 bases between. The CDR3 sequence is 17 residues long. Germline CDR1 MDHEN, CDR2 SYDVKM. The CDR3 loop reads CASSSPFETPDGNTIYF. The CDR3 DNA sequence: TGTGCCAGCAGTTCCCCCTTCGAGACACCCGATGGAAACACCATATATTTT.

This clonotype has more than one count but fewer than ten. The rearrangement joins TRBV9 to TRBJ1-2; maybe TRBD1 (6 bases). This CDR3 contains 14 residues. CDR1 SGDLS and CDR2 YYNGEE come from the germline V gene. Trimming took off 5 bases at V and 1 base at J, with 12 bases between the two ends. This CDR3 is CASRRDTLNYGYTF. In DNA, the CDR3 is TGTGCCAGCAGACGGGACACTCTTAACTATGGCTACACCTTC.

This clonotype came up many times. The chain couples TRBV6-1 to TRBJ2-1; 15 nucleotides agree with TRBD2. The CDR3 runs 17 residues. Trimming removed 6 bases from V and 8 bases from J; junction bases left unmatched: 11. Germline V gene lookup returns CDR1 MNHNS and CDR2 SASEGT. As DNA, the CDR3 is TGTGCCAGCAGCCCTACCTGGACTAGCGGGAGGGAAGATGAGCAGTTCTTC. Its translation is CASSPTWTSGREDEQFF.

This clonotype was counted a few times. The chain has TRBV19 and TRBJ2-1, with 7 bases lining up with TRBD2. Germline values: CDR1 LNHDA, CDR2 SQIVND (reference sequence). The length of the CDR3 is 15 residues. The V gene end was trimmed by 2 bases and the J gene end by 7 bases; junction bases not matched to a gene: 8. CDR3 nucleotides: TGTGCCAGTAGTATAATGTGGGAGGGCCGTAATGAGCAGTTCTTC. Its translation: CASSIMWEGRNEQFF.

Many counts were recorded for this clonotype. The J gene is TRBJ2-1, the V gene TRBV7-2; TRBD2 matches 10 bases. Germline trimming cut 5 bases from V and 9 bases from J; bases unmatched to any gene: 10. The germline V gene encodes CDR1 SGHTA and CDR2 FQGNSA. CDR3 length equals 15 residues. The CDR3 DNA follows: TGTGCCAGCAGCCCCGGACTAGCGGAGACGGGTGAGCAGTTCTTC. Translated, it gives CASSPGLAETGEQFF. Full variable domain (missing parts from reference TRBV7-2 and TRBJ2-1): GAGVSQSPSNKVTEKGKDVELRCDPISGHTALYWYRQSLGQGLEFLIYFQGNSAPDKSGLPSDRFSAERTGGSVSTLTIQRTQQEDSAVYLCASSPGLAETGEQFFGPGTRLTVL.

This clonotype was counted between two and nine times. The rearrangement links TRBV4-2 to TRBJ1-5; D may be TRBD1 (5 bases). The CDR3 loop spans 15 amino acids. Trimming took 1 base from V and 4 from J, leaving 11 bases between them. CDR1 LGHNA and CDR2 YNFKEQ come from the germline V gene. The CDR3 DNA is TGTGCCAGCAGCCAAGGAACGGGGGGGAATCAGCCCCAGCATTTT. This gives the protein CASSQGTGGNQPQHF.

This clonotype appeared many times. V usage is TRBV5-1 and J usage is TRBJ2-3; possible D gene TRBD2, 6 bases. V lost 4 bases, J lost 0 bases, and 12 bases lay in between. Per the germline V gene, CDR1 is SGHRS and CDR2 is YFSETQ. This CDR3 has 15 residues. The CDR3 is CASSLIAASTDTQYF. The DNA of the CDR3 is TGCGCCAGCAGCCTGATAGCGGCTAGCACAGATACGCAGTATTTT. Full variable domain (missing parts from reference TRBV5-1 and TRBJ2-3): KAGVTQTPRYLIKTRGQQVTLSCSPISGHRSVSWYQQTPGQGLQFLFEYFSETQRNKGNFPGRFSGRQFSNSRSEMNVSTLELGDSALYLCASSLIAASTDTQYFGPGTRLTVL.

With regard to this clonotype: A much larger clone lies one base from this, so it may be a read error. The genes are TRBV12-3 or TRBV12-4 and TRBJ2-7; D may match TRBD1 or TRBD2 (6 bases each). The V end lost 6 bases, the J end lost 5 bases, and 17 bases lay between the germline ends. CDR3 size: 14 residues. CDR3 residues: CASSLGAGFHEQYF. The CDR3 DNA follows: TGTGCCAGCAGCCTGGGGGCGGGGTTCCACGAGCAGTACTTC.

The chain links TRBV6-5 to TRBJ1-1, with 7 bases identical to TRBD1. The CDR3 is 13 amino acids. The J segment lost 8 bases and the V segment lost 2 bases, leaving 5 bases of the junction unmatched. Germline V lookup: CDR1 MNHEY, CDR2 SVGAGI. The CDR3 spells CASSYGLDREAFF. CDR3 sequence (DNA): TGTGCCAGCAGTTACGGGCTGGACAGGGAAGCTTTCTTT.

V usage is TRBV10-1 and J usage is TRBJ1-1; the D is unclear. Trimming pared 7 bases from V and 1 base from J, leaving 10 bases between. Germline V lookup: CDR1 WNHNN, CDR2 SYGVQD (reference sequence). The CDR3 length is 13 residues. The CDR3 reads CASNEVSNTEAFF. In DNA form, the CDR3 reads TGCGCCAGCAATGAAGTATCGAACACTGAAGCTTTCTTT.

The genes are TRBV7-2 and TRBJ1-6, with D perhaps TRBD1 (5 bases). This CDR3 is built from 16 residues. Per germline, CDR1 SGHTA and CDR2 FQGNSA. The V end lost 4 bases, the J end lost 7 bases, and 17 bases lay between the germline ends. The CDR3, as DNA: TGTGCCAGCAGCTCCGATAGGGGACGGTCAAATTCACCCCTCCACTTT. This codes for CASSSDRGRSNSPLHF. Full variable domain (remainder filled in from reference TRBV7-2 and TRBJ1-6): GAGVSQSPSNKVTEKGKDVELRCDPISGHTALYWYRQSLGQGLEFLIYFQGNSAPDKSGLPSDRFSAERTGGSVSTLTIQRTQQEDSAVYLCASSSDRGRSNSPLHFGNGTRLTVT.

This clonotype occurred many times. This chain joins TRBV6-1 and TRBJ2-2; D tentatively reads TRBD1 or TRBD2 (6 bases each). Germline loops: CDR1 MNHNS, CDR2 SASEGT. Trimming cost V 6 bases and J 4 bases, with 15 bases left between them. The CDR3 totals 15 residues. The CDR3, as DNA: TGTGCCAGCAGCCTCAGGGGAGGTAGCACCGGGGAGCTGTTTTTT. Amino acids: CASSLRGGSTGELFF.

This clonotype showed up many times. The chain carries TRBV20-1 and TRBJ2-1; 10 bases agree with TRBD2. Germline V lookup: CDR1 DFQATT, CDR2 SNEGSKA (reference sequence). This CDR3 is built from 15 residues. V dropped 0 bases and J dropped 4; count of bases not matched to a gene: 3. CDR3 residues: CSARELTSGYNEQFF. The CDR3, as DNA: TGCAGTGCTAGAGAACTGACTAGCGGGTACAATGAGCAGTTCTTC.

This clonotype has a count of ten or more. The CDR3 loop reads CASIPDYSNMNTEAFF. The CDR3 region has the DNA TGTGCCAGCATACCCGATTATTCGAACATGAACACTGAAGCTTTCTTT. The chain has TRBV7-9 and TRBJ1-1, with D unresolved. Trimming left V 7 bases short and J 0 bases short, with 18 bases between. The CDR3 sequence is 16 residues long. CDR1 is SEHNR, CDR2 FQNEAQ, per germline (reference sequence).

This clonotype was detected ten times or more. The genes are TRBV7-2 and TRBJ1-3; the match to TRBD1 covers 8 bases. The CDR3 contains 16 residues. CDR1 SGHTA and CDR2 FQGNSA come from the germline V gene. V lost 4 bases and J lost 7; bases outside the gene matches: 12. In DNA form, the CDR3 reads TGTGCCAGCAGCTCCAACCCCAAACAGGGGGAGAACACCATATATTTT. Translation gives CASSSNPKQGENTIYF.

This clonotype showed up many times. The J gene is TRBJ1-5, the V gene TRBV19; no firm D call. Germline values: CDR1 LNHDA, CDR2 SQIVND (reference sequence). The CDR3 length is 12 residues. Trimming removed 3 bases from V and 6 bases from J, with 6 bases in between. The CDR3 bases are TGTGCCAGTAGTATTCATGGTCAGCCCCAGCATTTT. This encodes CASSIHGQPQHF.

This clonotype was detected many times. The V and J genes are TRBV2 and TRBJ2-1; TRBD1 might be the D (5 bases). Germline values: CDR1 SNHLY, CDR2 FYNNEI. The ends were cut back, 3 bases at V and 9 bases at J, with 6 bases in the middle. The CDR3 runs 11 residues. The chain's CDR3 is CASSDRGEQFF. DNA for the CDR3: TGTGCCAGCAGTGATAGGGGTGAGCAGTTCTTC.